Presented here are 23 T cell receptor beta chains from one specimen sequenced in a study of blood T cells in healthy people across ages. The use of a sample-barcoded 5' primer and a J-beta primer mix characterized a second PCR of about 6 to 11 cycles. MiXCR, applied by TCRdb to the 5' RACE reads, yields one record per CDR3 protein. The profile covers roughly 830,000 distinct CDR3 sequences, with less than 80% appearing a single time and 25% to 35% taken by the ten largest. Material for sequencing was blood. These receptors all stem from a man aged 30-40 years in good health.

This rearrangement joins TRBV29-1 to TRBJ2-7, with 12 positions matching TRBD1. Germline V gene data show CDR1 as SQVTM and CDR2 as ANQGSEA. Trimming removed 1 base from V and 6 bases from J; junction bases left unmatched: 10. The CDR3 has 16 residues. The CDR3 DNA reads as TGCAGCGTTGAAGGTCCCCGGGACAGGGGGCCTTTCGAGCAGTACTTC. It translates to CSVEGPRDRGPFEQYF.

In DNA form, the CDR3 reads TGTGCCAGCAGCGTAGGGGGGGAAAACGAGCAGTACTTC. Amino acids: CASSVGGENEQYF. The chain combines TRBV9 with TRBJ2-7, with D tentatively TRBD2 (6 bases). The V end lost 0 bases, the J end lost 5 bases, and 9 bases lay between the germline ends. Germline loops: CDR1 SGDLS, CDR2 YYNGEE. This CDR3 region has 13 residues.

DNA for the CDR3: TGTGCCAGCAGTTTCGGGTTTAGCTCCTACGAGCAGTACTTC. The encoded protein is CASSFGFSSYEQYF. The chain joins TRBV12-3 or TRBV12-4 to TRBJ2-7; D gene unclear. This CDR3 region has 14 residues. V lost 3 bases to trimming and J lost 0 bases, with 9 bases between them.

The table lists this clonotype with a few counts. The genes are TRBV6-6 and TRBJ2-7; D unresolved. The CDR3 totals 13 residues. Trimming stripped 6 bases from V and 3 bases from J, with 12 bases between. Germline values: CDR1 MNHNY, CDR2 SVGAGI (reference sequence). The CDR3 here is CASSHGGYYEQYF. CDR3 sequence (DNA): TGTGCCAGCAGCCACGGTGGGTACTACGAGCAGTACTTC.

This clonotype was detected only a few times. The chain employs TRBV2 and TRBJ1-2, with 8 nucleotides matching TRBD1. J lost 8 bases, V lost 6 bases, and 5 bases had no gene match. The V gene's germline CDR1 is SNHLY and CDR2 FYNNEI. This CDR3 is 12 amino acids long. The CDR3: CASSGQGQGYTF. In DNA, the CDR3 is TGTGCCAGCAGCGGACAGGGACAAGGCTACACCTTC.

This clonotype was seen a few times. This chain links TRBV7-3 with TRBJ1-2, with 8 bases matching TRBD1. Germline-derived CDR1 and CDR2 are SGHTA and FQGTGA. The CDR3 loop spans 15 amino acids. V lost 2 bases to trimming and J lost 6 bases; unmatched junction nucleotides: 8. The CDR3 coding sequence is TGTGCCAGCAGCTTACGGCCGGGACAGGATCATGGCTACACCTTC. Encoded protein: CASSLRPGQDHGYTF.

This chain connects TRBV20-1 to TRBJ2-7; D may be TRBD1 or TRBD2 (5 bases each). This CDR3 spans 14 amino acids. Trimming left V 2 bases short and J 2 bases short, with 13 bases between. In germline, CDR1 is DFQATT, CDR2 SNEGSKA (reference sequence). The CDR3 is CSARRVGDPYEQYF. The CDR3 DNA reads TGCAGTGCTAGACGGGTCGGGGACCCCTACGAGCAGTACTTC.

This rearrangement joins TRBV20-1 to TRBJ1-1; D is undetermined. Germline V gene sequence: CDR1 DFQATT, CDR2 SNEGSKA (reference sequence). V lost 3 bases and J lost 10, with 21 bases in between. The CDR3 sequence is 14 residues long. In DNA, the CDR3 is TGCAGTGCTAGTCCCGGAGGCACCGCCGAAGGAGCTTTCTTT. It codes for CSASPGGTAEGAFF.

The V and J genes are TRBV11-2 and TRBJ1-2; D uncertain. The CDR3 extends over 12 amino acids. Per germline, CDR1 SGHAT and CDR2 FQNNGV. V was cut by 5 bases and J by 8 bases, with 12 bases left in between. The CDR3 DNA is TGTGCCAGCAGCCTGGACGGCTCCGGCTACACCTTC. Its protein is CASSLDGSGYTF.

The DNA of the CDR3 is TGTGCCAGCAGCTCATCCTCGAGGGTAACTAATGAAAAACTGTTTTTT. It codes for CASSSSSRVTNEKLFF. V gene TRBV7-2 combines with J gene TRBJ1-4, with D unclear. Looked up from germline, CDR1 is SGHTA and CDR2 is FQGNSA. There are 16 residues in the CDR3. Trimming removed 4 bases at V and 1 base at J, with 13 bases between.

A few counts support this clonotype. CDR3 nucleotide sequence: TGTGCCAGCAGCGTTAATGGACTAGCGGGGGGGCGAAACGAGCAGTACTTC. Translation: CASSVNGLAGGRNEQYF. The J gene is TRBJ2-7, the V gene TRBV9; 15 nucleotides match TRBD2. Germline CDR1 SGDLS, CDR2 YYNGEE. V was clipped by 2 bases and J by 5 bases; unmatched bases: 8. The CDR3 covers 17 residues. The variable domain in full, completed from reference TRBV9 and TRBJ2-7, reads DSGVTQTPKHLITATGQRVTLRCSPRSGDLSVYWYQQSLDQGLQFLIQYYNGEERAKGNILERFSAQQFPDLHSELNLSSLELGDSALYFCASSVNGLAGGRNEQYFGPGTRLTVT.

The rearrangement links TRBV20-1 to TRBJ2-1, with TRBD2 matching over 7 bases. This CDR3 has 15 amino acids. Per the germline V gene, CDR1 is DFQATT and CDR2 is SNEGSKA (reference sequence). The J segment lost 0 bases and the V segment lost 3 bases, leaving 5 bases of the junction unmatched. CDR3 amino acids: CSARMRGISYNEQFF. In nucleotides, the CDR3 is TGCAGTGCTAGGATGCGGGGGATCTCCTACAATGAGCAGTTCTTC.

Only one count was recorded for this clonotype. The chain joins TRBV9 to TRBJ2-4; D unresolved. Gene TRBJ2-7 matches the end of the DNA better, so the J call may be wrong. Germline CDR1 SGDLS, CDR2 YYNGEE. This CDR3 contains 14 residues. CDR3 nucleotides: TGTGCCAGCAGCGTAGTAGGCAGCCCCTACGAGCAGTACTTC. Amino acid sequence: CASSVVGSPYEQYF.

This clonotype showed up just a few times. This chain joins TRBV12-3 or TRBV12-4 and TRBJ2-7; the match to TRBD1 covers 8 bases. The CDR3 has 13 amino acids. V shed 6 bases, J shed 3 bases, and the junction held 4 bases outside the gene matches. The chain's CDR3 is CASRVTGGYEQYF. DNA of the CDR3: TGTGCCAGCAGAGTTACAGGGGGCTACGAGCAGTACTTC.

The CDR3 loop reads CASSYPDRTYYEQYF. DNA for the CDR3: TGTGCCAGCAGTTATCCCGACAGGACCTACTACGAGCAGTACTTC. The chain couples TRBV6-2 or TRBV6-3 to TRBJ2-7; TRBD1 might be the D (6 bases). CDR1 and CDR2 from the germline V gene are MNHEY and SVGEGT. V gave up 3 bases and J gave up 3 bases, with 15 bases separating them. CDR3 size: 15 residues.

This clonotype showed up just a few times. J is TRBJ2-6 and V is TRBV27; 9 bases line up with TRBD1. Germline CDR1 is MNHEY and CDR2 is SMNVEV (reference sequence). This CDR3 is 19 amino acids long. With 8 bases clipped from V and 4 bases from J, the junction kept 18 bases outside the gene matches. The DNA of the CDR3 is TGTGCCAGCGATAATTCGATTTCAGACAGGGGGATCGGGGCCAACGTCCTGACTTTC. As protein: CASDNSISDRGIGANVLTF.

This clonotype was detected only once. J is TRBJ2-5 and V is TRBV12-3 or TRBV12-4; 11 bases fit TRBD1. This CDR3 spans 12 amino acids. The V gene end was trimmed by 6 bases and the J gene end by 13 bases; junction bases not matched to a gene: 7. DNA for the CDR3: TGTGCCAGCAGCACCGGGACAGGGGGTTTGTACTTC. This gives the protein CASSTGTGGLYF.

The chain joins TRBV28 to TRBJ2-1, with 14 bases lining up with TRBD2. CDR1 and CDR2 from the germline V gene are MDHEN and SYDVKM. After removal of 5 bases from V and 8 bases from J, the junction contained 5 bases not matched to a gene. The CDR3 loop spans 15 amino acids. The CDR3 region is CASSPGLAGVHEQFF. DNA for the CDR3: TGTGCCAGCAGTCCGGGACTAGCGGGGGTCCATGAGCAGTTCTTC.

On this clonotype itself: A junction end diverges from the germline sequence, so it may reflect a read error. This sequence joins TRBV5-6 and TRBJ2-6; D might be TRBD1 (6 bases). There are 14 residues in the CDR3. In germline, CDR1 is SGHDT, CDR2 YYEEEE. The CDR3 nucleotides are TGTGCCTCCACGGCAGGGGCTGGGGCCAACGTCCCGACTTTC. Translation gives CASTAGAGANVPTF.

The J gene is TRBJ1-3, the V gene TRBV7-6; D gene ambiguous. Germline CDR1 is SGHVS and CDR2 is FNYEAQ. V was clipped by 5 bases and J by 0 bases, with 14 bases between them. The CDR3 runs to 16 residues. CDR3 residues: CASSVRNIYSGNTIYF. Written as DNA, the CDR3 is TGTGCCAGCAGCGTTCGAAACATATACTCTGGAAACACCATATATTTT.

Note on this clonotype: The junction shows a germline mismatch at one end, possibly a read error. V usage is TRBV29-1 and J usage is TRBJ2-1; no reliable D call. CDR1 and CDR2 (germline): SQVTM, ANQGSEA. There are 12 residues in the CDR3. The CDR3: CSGESQTYLQFF. The CDR3 DNA follows: TGCAGCGGTGAAAGCCAGACGTATCTGCAGTTCTTC.

The CDR3 protein is CASSPLGYSGANVLTF. The CDR3 DNA reads TGTGCCAGCAGTCCCCTGGGGTACTCTGGGGCCAACGTCCTGACTTTC. The V call is TRBV28, the J call TRBJ2-6; D is uncertain. The CDR3 consists of 16 residues. Germline-derived CDR1 and CDR2 are MDHEN and SYDVKM. Deletions cut 5 bases from V and 0 bases from J, with 11 bases between.

The genes are TRBV3-1 and TRBJ2-2; D uncertain. V was trimmed by 1 base and J by 6 bases, leaving 12 bases between them. Germline-derived CDR1 and CDR2 are LGHDT and YNNKEL (reference sequence). The CDR3 contains 15 residues. The CDR3 reads CASSQVGWGPGELFF. The CDR3 DNA reads TGTGCCAGCAGCCAAGTTGGTTGGGGTCCCGGGGAGCTGTTTTTT.